This entry describes one T cell receptor (beta chain). Germline V lookup: CDR1 SGHRS, CDR2 YFSETQ. This CDR3 is built from 15 residues. Trimming shortened V by 0 bases and J by 7 bases, and 11 bases separated the two germline ends. This entry comes from a study of T cell responses to AZD1222 COVID-19 vaccine. Assay used: immunoSEQ multiplex PCR; TCRdb lists only in-frame clones, some missing. The table has 40,000 to 55,000 clones, about 87% seen once. This material consisted of peripheral blood, taken 28 days after the second AZD1222 dose. The rearrangement joins TRBV5-1 to TRBJ1-6; D gene uncertain. The receptor was derived from an adult who received the AZD1222 COVID-19 vaccine. CDR3 amino acids: CASSLGQARNSPLHF. The CDR3 bases are TGCGCCAGCAGCTTGGGGCAAGCTCGCAATTCACCCCTCCACTTT.